The rows below give T cell receptor beta chains drawn from one sample of a study of T cell repertoires in cytomegalovirus infection. TCRdb processed the reads anew with MiXCR; each CDR3 protein has one entry. The sample shows approximately 200,000 distinct CDR3 sequences, about 20% of them seen only once. Sequences were obtained from CD8+ T cells from PBMCs. These receptor sequences come from a human donor in good health (CMV status not recorded). Some clones in this sample may be carry-over from other donors' samples. CDR3s leave out the opening cysteine and the closing phenylalanine or tryptophan.

J gene: TRBJ2-3; V gene: TRBV12-3/TRBV12-4; CDR3 protein: ASSLGIAGITDTQY
J gene: TRBJ1-5; V gene: TRBV12-3/TRBV12-4; CDR3 protein: ASSRQGGNQPQH
J gene: TRBJ2-5; V gene: TRBV7-9; CDR3 protein: ASSRRDQETQY
J gene: TRBJ1-2; V gene: TRBV19; CDR3 protein: ASCYPPEDYGYT
J gene: TRBJ2-1; V gene: TRBV7-2; CDR3 protein: VSSALAGDSYNEQF
J gene: TRBJ1-1; V gene: TRBV7-9; CDR3 protein: ASRPPREGTEAF
J gene: TRBJ1-2; V gene: TRBV29-1; CDR3 protein: SVEGAPYGYT
J gene: TRBJ2-1; V gene: TRBV7-8; CDR3 protein: ASSLRLAGGTYNEQF
J gene: TRBJ2-7; V gene: TRBV2; CDR3 protein: ASIETTGRY
J gene: TRBJ2-1; V gene: TRBV29-1; CDR3 protein: SVGQGPGNEQF
J gene: TRBJ2-2; V gene: TRBV7-6; CDR3 protein: ASSLIGHTGELF
J gene: TRBJ1-1; V gene: TRBV12-3/TRBV12-4; CDR3 protein: ASSFGGPQAF
J gene: TRBJ2-1; V gene: TRBV29-1; CDR3 protein: SATSGEGEQF
J gene: TRBJ1-1; V gene: TRBV14; CDR3 protein: ASSQPPGSEAF
J gene: TRBJ2-1; V gene: TRBV7-9; CDR3 protein: ASSLVPRGRYNEQF
J gene: TRBJ2-3; V gene: TRBV7-9; CDR3 protein: ASSSRDVYTDTQY
J gene: TRBJ2-7; V gene: TRBV7-2; CDR3 protein: ASRLGSYEQY
J gene: TRBJ2-1; V gene: TRBV7-2; CDR3 protein: ASGPRGATYNEQF
J gene: TRBJ1-1; V gene: TRBV7-6; CDR3 protein: ASSHRDRAVNTEAF
J gene: TRBJ2-1; V gene: TRBV19; CDR3 protein: ASSPRTSGGPAFNEQF
J gene: TRBJ2-1; V gene: TRBV6-6; CDR3 protein: ASSYPCGGFLREQF
J gene: TRBJ2-1; V gene: TRBV12-3/TRBV12-4; CDR3 protein: ASSHPDLRLAGGHSYNEQF
J gene: TRBJ2-7; V gene: TRBV4-1; CDR3 protein: ASSQGAASYEQY
J gene: TRBJ1-1; V gene: TRBV19; CDR3 protein: ASSMRMNTEAF
J gene: TRBJ2-1; V gene: TRBV12-3/TRBV12-4; CDR3 protein: ASTPGQGFNEQF
J gene: TRBJ1-2; V gene: TRBV2; CDR3 protein: ASSAPLLRGYT
J gene: TRBJ2-1; V gene: TRBV20-1; CDR3 protein: SARDLDRYSYNEQF
J gene: TRBJ2-7; V gene: TRBV6-6; CDR3 protein: ASGDSYEQY
J gene: TRBJ2-1; V gene: TRBV5-1; CDR3 protein: ASSLDVGDEQF
J gene: TRBJ1-2; V gene: TRBV12-3/TRBV12-4; CDR3 protein: ASSFVSPYGYT
J gene: TRBJ2-3; V gene: TRBV28; CDR3 protein: ASSLVQGLPDTQY
J gene: TRBJ2-7; V gene: TRBV28; CDR3 protein: ASGRDRASIWEQY
J gene: TRBJ2-7; V gene: TRBV7-9; CDR3 protein: ASSRGNEQY
J gene: TRBJ1-4; V gene: TRBV7-2; CDR3 protein: ASSLADFNEKLF
J gene: TRBJ1-2; V gene: TRBV10-3; CDR3 protein: AISDQGYYGYT
J gene: TRBJ2-1; V gene: TRBV2; CDR3 protein: ASSGGNDNEQF